This TCR beta chain was sequenced in a study of blood T cell repertoires in COVID-19. Trimming removed 7 bases from V and 5 bases from J, with 15 bases in between. This CDR3 is 13 amino acids long. The repertoire was sequenced with immunoSEQ multiplex PCR; TCRdb's copy has only in-frame clones and lacks some. Of fewer than 200,000 clones listed, 88% are singletons. Sequenced material: peripheral blood. This receptor was identified in a man in his 60s with acute or convalescent COVID-19. V is TRBV12-3 or TRBV12-4 and J is TRBJ2-7; D possibly corresponds to TRBD1 (6 bases). The CDR3 DNA is TGTGCCAGCACCCGACAGGCGAGAAACGAGCAGTACTTC. This codes for CASTRQARNEQYF.